The 29 T cell receptor beta chains below were found in one sample sequenced in a study of blood T cells in healthy people across ages. A second 7 to 11 cycle PCR used barcoded and J-beta primers. TCRdb itself ran the 5' RACE reads through MiXCR, one entry per CDR3 protein. The table lists 1 million or so distinct CDR3 sequences, less than 25% of them singletons. These records were also assigned to another study, of T cells of mothers and their children.

The sample taken for sequencing was blood. These receptors all come from a girl aged 2 to 9 in good health.

As regards this clonotype: One end of the junction does not line up with germline, which may come from a read error. The V gene is TRBV4-2, the J gene TRBJ2-1; TRBD2 matches 7 bases. This CDR3 contains 16 residues. CDR1 is LGHNA, CDR2 YNFKEQ, per germline. The CDR3 DNA reads TGTGCCAGCAGCCAGGTTCTAGCGGCTCCCTACGATGAGCAGTTCTTC. This gives the protein CASSQVLAAPYDEQFF.

This chain connects TRBV29-1 to TRBJ2-5; no reliable D call. The germline V gene has CDR1 SQVTM and CDR2 ANQGSEA. V was pared by 6 bases and J by 4 bases, with 12 bases between. CDR3 length equals 12 residues. The CDR3 region is CSVLTLRETQYF. CDR3 DNA: TGCAGCGTACTGACACTGCGAGAGACCCAGTACTTC.

This rearrangement joins TRBV20-1 to TRBJ2-2; 8 nucleotides line up with TRBD1. This CDR3 has 16 amino acids. CDR1 is DFQATT and CDR2 is SNEGSKA in the germline V gene (reference sequence). V was clipped by 2 bases and J by 4 bases; unmatched bases: 9. The CDR3 spells CSARNYDRGPTGELFF. CDR3 in DNA: TGCAGTGCTAGAAACTACGACAGGGGCCCCACCGGGGAGCTGTTTTTT.

The rearrangement uses TRBV29-1 and TRBJ2-1; perhaps TRBD2 as D (5 bases). The germline gives CDR1 SQVTM, CDR2 ANQGSEA. The V end lost 2 bases, the J end lost 10 bases, and 18 bases lay between the germline ends. The CDR3 is 14 residues long. The CDR3 DNA reads TGCAGCGTTGAACCGTCACAACTAGAGGTCGAGCAGTTCTTC. Residues: CSVEPSQLEVEQFF.

This sequence joins TRBV2 and TRBJ2-2; perhaps TRBD2 as D (5 bases). V was pared by 4 bases and J by 3 bases, with 9 bases between. Germline CDR1 and CDR2: SNHLY and FYNNEI. The CDR3 length is 14 residues. The CDR3 nucleotides are TGTGCCAGCAGTGTGGAGGTGTACACCGGGGAGCTGTTTTTT. Its protein product is CASSVEVYTGELFF.

The chain has TRBV4-1 and TRBJ2-7; D ambiguous. The germline gives CDR1 MGHRA, CDR2 YSYEKL. With 0 bases removed from V and 2 bases from J, the gap between germline ends came to 11 bases. This CDR3 contains 15 residues. CDR3 protein: CASSQELAGPYEQYF. The CDR3 DNA follows: TGCGCCAGCAGCCAAGAGTTGGCAGGTCCCTACGAGCAGTACTTC.

The sample holds one count of this clonotype. This rearrangement joins TRBV4-2 to TRBJ1-4; unclear D gene. V was clipped by 1 base and J by 2 bases, with 5 bases between them. Germline V gives CDR1 LGHNA, CDR2 YNFKEQ. The CDR3 has 14 residues. The CDR3 sequence is CASSQVGTNEKLFF. In DNA form, the CDR3 reads TGTGCCAGCAGCCAAGTCGGGACTAATGAAAAACTGTTTTTT.

This clonotype was seen a handful of times. This rearrangement joins TRBV6-6 to TRBJ2-7; perhaps TRBD1 as D (6 bases). V lost 7 bases to trimming and J lost 4 bases, with 11 bases between them. The CDR3 totals 12 residues. The germline CDR1 and CDR2 sequences are MNHNY and SVGAGI (reference sequence). CDR3 sequence reads: CASKDSWYEQYF. Written as DNA, the CDR3 is TGTGCCAGCAAGGACAGCTGGTACGAGCAGTACTTC.

The rearrangement uses TRBV19 and TRBJ2-4, with 7 bases matching TRBD1. Germline-derived CDR1 and CDR2 are LNHDA and SQIVND (reference sequence). This CDR3 is built from 16 residues. Trimming removed 2 bases from V and 1 base from J; junction bases left unmatched: 5. DNA of the CDR3: TGTGCCAGTAGTATACTGACAGGGATCGCCAAAAACATTCAGTACTTC. This translates into CASSILTGIAKNIQYF. Drawing the rest from reference TRBV19 and TRBJ2-4, the complete variable domain is DGGITQSPKYLFRKEGQNVTLSCEQNLNHDAMYWYRQDPGQGLRLIYYSQIVNDFQKGDIAEGYSVSREKKESFPLTVTSAQKNPTAFYLCASSILTGIAKNIQYFGAGTRLSVL.

This clonotype came up a few times. This chain joins TRBV7-9 and TRBJ2-3; weak D call: TRBD2 (5 bases). V lost 3 bases, J lost 3 bases, and 16 bases lay in between. Germline V lookup: CDR1 SEHNR, CDR2 FQNEAQ (reference sequence). The CDR3 loop spans 16 amino acids. This CDR3 reads CASSLIEGEVTDTQYF. CDR3 DNA sequence: TGTGCCAGCAGCTTGATCGAGGGAGAGGTTACAGATACGCAGTATTTT.

This clonotype was counted only a few times. The junction does not match germline at one end; this may be a read error. This chain joins TRBV7-7 and TRBJ2-2; D gene unclear. There are 14 residues in the CDR3. The germline V gene encodes CDR1 SSHAT and CDR2 FNYEAQ (reference sequence). The CDR3 nucleotides are TGTGCTAGCAGCTATGACTCGAACACCGGGGAGCTGTTTTTT. Translation gives CASSYDSNTGELFF.

This clonotype has more than one count but fewer than ten. CDR3 in amino acids: CSGGQFQETQYF. Written as DNA, the CDR3 is TGCAGCGGGGGACAGTTCCAAGAGACCCAGTACTTC. The chain combines TRBV29-1 with TRBJ2-5, with 7 bases aligning to TRBD1. Germline-derived CDR1 and CDR2 are SQVTM and ANQGSEA. The V segment lost 7 bases and the J segment 1 base; nucleotides outside the gene matches: 3. This CDR3 is built from 12 residues.

CDR3 bases: TGTGCCAGCAGCAAAGCGGGGGGGCGCACAGATACGCAGTATTTT. Translated: CASSKAGGRTDTQYF. The rearrangement links TRBV21-1 to TRBJ2-3; the table assigns TRBD1, which was not confirmed against the DNA. TRBV21-1 is a pseudogene. The CDR3 loop spans 15 amino acids.

This rearrangement joins TRBV7-9 to TRBJ1-5; 10 positions match TRBD1. Germline lookup yields CDR1 SEHNR and CDR2 FQNEAQ (reference sequence). The length of the CDR3 is 15 residues. The V gene end was trimmed by 5 bases and the J gene end by 2 bases; junction bases not matched to a gene: 3. CDR3 nucleotide sequence: TGTGCCAGCAGCGGACAGGGGGGTGGCAATCAGCCCCAGCATTTT. Amino acid sequence: CASSGQGGGNQPQHF.

A note on this clonotype: One end of the junction fails to match germline, which may point to a read error. The chain links TRBV29-1 to TRBJ2-5; D gene ambiguous. The CDR3 is 13 residues long. Germline CDR1 is SQVTM and CDR2 is ANQGSEA. The CDR3 sequence: CSAEDGNEQTQYF. CDR3 coding DNA: TGCAGCGCTGAAGACGGAAATGAACAGACCCAGTACTTC.

In this sample, this clonotype turned up a few times. This rearrangement joins TRBV11-1 to TRBJ2-3, with 7 positions matching TRBD2. Germline CDR1 is SGHAT and CDR2 is FQDESV (reference sequence). This CDR3 is 16 amino acids long. Trimming at V came to 0 bases and at J to 2 bases, leaving 5 bases not matched to a gene. The CDR3 DNA follows: TGTGCCAGCAGCTTAGCGGACCGGGACTACACAGATACGCAGTATTTT. Amino acids: CASSLADRDYTDTQYF.

The table lists this clonotype with a few counts. The genes are TRBV20-1 and TRBJ2-7; TRBD1 matches at 9 bases. Germline lookup yields CDR1 DFQATT and CDR2 SNEGSKA (reference sequence). The CDR3 spans 13 residues. V trimming: 6 bases; J trimming: 5 bases; junction bases outside the gene matches: 8. The CDR3 sequence: CSAPTGGMDEQYF. The CDR3 bases are TGCAGTGCCCCGACAGGGGGGATGGACGAGCAGTACTTC.

In this sample, this clonotype turned up a few times. The chain is built from TRBV20-1 and TRBJ1-2, with D unclear. The CDR3 contains 11 residues. The germline V gene has CDR1 DFQATT and CDR2 SNEGSKA (reference sequence). Trimming took off 1 base at V and 8 bases at J, with 8 bases between the two ends. As DNA, the CDR3 is TGCAGTGCTAGAGTTCCGGGAGGCTACACCTTC. Translated, it gives CSARVPGGYTF.

This clonotype was counted at least ten times. The chain couples TRBV27 to TRBJ2-7, with a tentative D call TRBD2 (5 bases). Trimming removed 2 bases at V and 4 bases at J, with 9 bases between. In germline, CDR1 is MNHEY, CDR2 SMNVEV (reference sequence). The CDR3 covers 13 residues. The CDR3 spells CASSLTREYEQYF. CDR3 coding DNA: TGTGCCAGCAGTTTAACTAGAGAGTACGAGCAGTACTTC.

The J gene is TRBJ2-3, the V gene TRBV19; D could derive from TRBD1 or TRBD2 (5 bases each). Germline CDR1 LNHDA, CDR2 SQIVND (reference sequence). V lost 4 bases, J lost 1 base, and 12 bases lay in between. The CDR3 spans 15 residues. CDR3 coding DNA: TGTGCCAGTAGTAGGGACCCGCGGGGCACAGATACGCAGTATTTT. Translated, it gives CASSRDPRGTDTQYF.

This clonotype was detected a few times. The CDR3 nucleotides read TGCAGTGCCAAAATAAAAGCGGGAGGGCCTTACAATGAGCAGTTCTTC. Its protein product is CSAKIKAGGPYNEQFF. This chain connects TRBV20-1 to TRBJ2-1; 10 positions match TRBD2. Germline assignment: CDR1 DFQATT and CDR2 SNEGSKA (reference sequence). This CDR3 contains 16 residues. The V gene end was trimmed by 6 bases and the J gene end by 4 bases; junction bases not matched to a gene: 12.

The V gene is TRBV28, the J gene TRBJ2-1, with D perhaps TRBD1 (6 bases). V dropped 6 bases and J dropped 1 base, with 13 bases sitting between them. Germline lookup yields CDR1 MDHEN and CDR2 SYDVKM. The CDR3 covers 15 residues. The CDR3 DNA reads as TGTGCCAGCAGCGATCAGGGGTATTCCTACAATGAGCAGTTCTTC. Encoded protein: CASSDQGYSYNEQFF.

In its sample, this clonotype was seen many times. Relative to the germline gene, one junction end is altered; a read error may explain this. This chain joins TRBV12-3 or TRBV12-4 and TRBJ1-1; D remains ambiguous. CDR3 length: 13 amino acids. The CDR3 reads CASSLGPNTEAFF. DNA for the CDR3: TGTGCCAGCAGCTTAGGGCCGAACACTGAAGCTTTCTTT.

This clonotype has more than one count but fewer than ten. The V call is TRBV12-3 or TRBV12-4, the J call TRBJ2-3; no clear D. This CDR3 is built from 13 residues. Trimming removed 4 bases from V and 5 bases from J, with 10 bases in between. This CDR3 reads CASSSGSGDTQYF. CDR3 bases: TGTGCCAGCAGTTCCGGGTCGGGAGATACGCAGTATTTT.

The chain recombines TRBV7-8 with TRBJ2-1; D perhaps matches TRBD2 (6 bases). Germline CDR1 reads SGHVS; CDR2 reads FQNEAQ. The ends were cut back, 5 bases at V and 0 bases at J, with 17 bases in the middle. CDR3 length: 17 amino acids. CDR3 nucleotides: TGTGCCAGCAGCCTCCGGGACTGGGGAAGCTCCTACAATGAGCAGTTCTTC. It is translated as CASSLRDWGSSYNEQFF.

The gene calls are TRBV29-1 and TRBJ2-5, with D possibly being TRBD2 (6 bases). The better agreement between TRBJ2-1 and the DNA end casts doubt on the J call. This CDR3 has 13 amino acids. Germline V CDR1 and CDR2: SQVTM, ANQGSEA. The CDR3 here is CSVLVEGTGGQFF. CDR3 coding DNA: TGCAGCGTACTGGTAGAGGGTACCGGGGGGCAGTTCTTC.

This clonotype came up many times. The chain joins TRBV20-1 to TRBJ2-1; tentatively, D is TRBD2 (5 bases). There are 11 residues in the CDR3. The germline CDR1 and CDR2 sequences are DFQATT and SNEGSKA (reference sequence). V was cut by 5 bases and J by 9 bases, with 11 bases left in between. The CDR3: CSALLVGEQFF. The CDR3 region has the DNA TGCAGTGCTTTACTAGTAGGTGAGCAGTTCTTC.

The sample holds a few counts of this clonotype. Mismatch with germline at one junction end may stem from a read error. This chain uses TRBV6-2 or TRBV6-3 with TRBJ2-3; D not certain. This CDR3 region has 14 residues. CDR1 MNHEY and CDR2 SVGEGT come from the germline V gene. CDR3 sequence: CATSPTLVTDTQYF. CDR3 sequence (DNA): TGTGCCACCAGTCCGACTCTAGTAACAGATACGCAGTATTTT.

The chain joins TRBV20-1 to TRBJ2-5; D could derive from TRBD1 or TRBD2 (5 bases each). CDR1 DFQATT and CDR2 SNEGSKA come from the germline V gene (reference sequence). The CDR3 length is 16 residues. V shed 0 bases and J shed 5 bases, with 19 bases lying between them. Here the CDR3 reads CSARDRTRGPDETQYF. The CDR3 DNA reads TGCAGTGCTAGAGATCGTACTAGGGGCCCGGACGAGACCCAGTACTTC.